This TCR beta chain was sequenced during a study of T cell responses to AZD1222 COVID-19 vaccine (dated by TCRdb to the early 2020s). For context, the study as a whole: A total of more than 230 trial participants underwent TCR sequencing, of whom approximately 210 received two doses of AZD1222 and roughly 25 received two doses of the MenACWY control vaccine. Enrollment into the trials was organized by age into subgroups of 18-55, 56-69 and 70-plus years, and those subgroups contained approximately 150, 30 and 60 TCR-sequenced participants, respectively.

As regards this clone: Its antigen is not yet known. There are no base qualities to consult, and no much larger clone falls within one base.

General findings and caveats noted by the study authors: Participants were mostly white British and included more females than males, and it was suggested by the authors that clonal diversity may have been underestimated. The 56-69-year group was small, and its depth increase did not reach significance, likely because of low power. Conclusions about previously exposed vaccinees were limited because only six AZD1222 recipients were SARS-CoV-2 seropositive at baseline. Vaccine-associated CD4 TCRs spanned the whole spike protein, with dominant responses in regions 160-218 and 743-854. Epitopes outside the regions mutated in the B.1.351 and B.1.1.7 variants were reportedly recognized by nearly half of the unique spike-specific TCRs. After two AZD1222 doses, spike-specific TCR breadth and depth were significantly higher than at day 0 and than in MenACWY recipients. Because no day 14 peak-response samples were available, the repertoires could be characterized only after the peak T cell response.

The CDR3 regions of human TCRbeta chains were subjected to immunosequencing. In the original analysis: TCRs in the repertoires were matched against a reference library of SARS-CoV-2-specific TCRs that had been generated with the MIRA antigen-specificity platform. Breadth was defined as the fraction of unique TCRs that were SARS-CoV-2-associated. Depth was defined as the fraction of total T cells that were SARS-CoV-2-associated. Using the MIRA data, each spike-specific TCR was assigned both to the spike region to which the TCR was reactive and to a CD4 or CD8 class. Log10-transformed breadth and depth values were compared by one-way ANOVA with Sidak's multiple comparisons tests. TCRdb took this table from immuneACCESS and kept in-frame rearrangements with V and J called. Such tables lack part of the clones; where checked against another copy, unresolved V genes explain under half of the gap, and the rest is unexplained. Clone size and V and J calls were adopted from that table, with D and trimming inferred from the DNA. The sample table contains under 200,000 clones; only one count was recorded for 88% of them. The ten largest make up 25% to 30% of the sample.

Between the V and J ends, shortened by 1 base and 4 bases respectively, the junction contains 5 bases. The CDR3 covers 13 residues, taking in both the cysteine and the phenylalanine. Of the read, only the CDR3 DNA is kept; its 39 bases are in frame from base 1. The germline V gene supplies CDR1 SGHTA and CDR2 FQGTGA. What this sample's time point label stands for: about 28 days (+/-7) after the second vaccine dose. Because spike-specific TCR depth and breadth did not differ between the two schedules, AZD1222 recipients who got a second dose at roughly 4 weeks were pooled with those who got a second dose at roughly 12 weeks. Vaccinee samples came from UK trials COV001 and COV002, including a single-blind randomized controlled phase 2/3 trial of AZD1222 (ChAdOx1 nCoV-19) in healthy adults. For TCRbeta chain sequencing, PBMC samples from trial participants were taken at day 0 and at day 28 after the second dose.

The rearranged chain carries TRBV7-3 and TRBJ2-1; the D gene cannot be named for sure. The specimen was peripheral blood, collected 28 days after the second AZD1222 dose. The receptor was isolated from an adult who received the AZD1222 COVID-19 vaccine. The CDR3 protein is CASSLRQYNEQFF. The DNA sequence is given as TGTGCCAGCAGCTTAAGGCAGTACAATGAGCAGTTCTTC.